The 4 T cell receptor beta chains below were found in one sample sequenced in a study of monozygotic twins with inflammatory bowel disease. TCRdb processed the 5' RACE reads again and assigns one entry to each CDR3 protein, with no DNA. The sample totals 200,000 to 250,000 distinct CDR3 sequences; its top ten clones hold 6% to 9%. The material sequenced was blood. The origin of the receptors is a human donor with ulcerative colitis or Crohn's disease, or a healthy co-twin of an affected twin (not recorded which).

The V gene is TRBV11-2, the J gene TRBJ2-3; the TCRdb call, TRBD2, lacks DNA for checking. Germline values: CDR1 SGHAT, CDR2 FQNNGV. The CDR3 runs to 13 residues. This CDR3 reads CASREGGTDTQYF. The full variable domain, with the rest looked up from reference TRBV11-2 and TRBJ2-3, is EAGVAQSPRYKIIEKRQSVAFWCNPISGHATLYWYQQILGQGPKLLIQFQNNGVVDDSQLPKDRFSAERLKGVDSTLKIQPAKLEDSAVYLCASREGGTDTQYFGPGTRLTVL.

The V gene is TRBV12-3 or TRBV12-4, the J gene TRBJ2-2; TCRdb's D call, TRBD1, is unchecked because there is no DNA. CDR3 length: 16 residues. CDR3 loop: CASSPNRGANTGELFF.

V and J are TRBV6-2 or TRBV6-3 and TRBJ2-7; TCRdb's assignment of TRBD2 cannot be checked, as there is no DNA. CDR1 MNHEY and CDR2 SVGEGT come from the germline V gene. The CDR3 length is 12 residues. This CDR3 reads CATRPGTYEQYF.

The rearrangement uses TRBV7-8 and TRBJ2-7; TCRdb's D call, TRBD1, is unchecked because there is no DNA. Germline CDR1 is SGHVS and CDR2 is FQNEAQ. The CDR3 extends over 18 amino acids. The CDR3 here is CASSLGYVPGLAHYEQYF.